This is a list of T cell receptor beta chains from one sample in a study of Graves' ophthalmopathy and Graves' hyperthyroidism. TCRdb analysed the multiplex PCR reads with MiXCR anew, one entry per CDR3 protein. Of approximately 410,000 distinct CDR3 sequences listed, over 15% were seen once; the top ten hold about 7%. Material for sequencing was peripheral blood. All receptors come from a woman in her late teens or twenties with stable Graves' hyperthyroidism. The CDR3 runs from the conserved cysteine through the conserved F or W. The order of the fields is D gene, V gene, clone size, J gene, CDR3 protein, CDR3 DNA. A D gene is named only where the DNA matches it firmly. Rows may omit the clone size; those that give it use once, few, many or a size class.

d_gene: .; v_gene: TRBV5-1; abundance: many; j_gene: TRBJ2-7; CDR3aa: CASSFQETYEQYF; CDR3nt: TGCGCCAGCAGCTTTCAGGAGACCTACGAGCAGTACTTC
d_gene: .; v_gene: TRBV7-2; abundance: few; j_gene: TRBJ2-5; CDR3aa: CASSLYAREETQYF; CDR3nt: TGTGCCAGCAGCTTATACGCCAGAGAAGAGACCCAGTACTTC
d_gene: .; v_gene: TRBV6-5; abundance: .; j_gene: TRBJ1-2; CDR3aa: CASSYGGVAHYGYTF; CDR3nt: TGTGCCAGCAGTTACGGGGGGGTCGCGCACTATGGTTACACCTTC
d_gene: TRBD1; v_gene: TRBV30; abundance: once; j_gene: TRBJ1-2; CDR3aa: CAWSQDRNYGYTF; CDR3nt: TGTGCCTGGAGTCAGGACAGGAACTATGGCTACACCTTC
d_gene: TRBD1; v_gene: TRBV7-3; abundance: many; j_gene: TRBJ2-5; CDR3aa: CASSAGTEETQYF; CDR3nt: TGTGCCAGCAGCGCCGGGACAGAAGAGACCCAGTACTTC
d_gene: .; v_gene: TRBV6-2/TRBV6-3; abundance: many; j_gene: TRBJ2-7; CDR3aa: CASTRRAGYEQYF; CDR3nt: TGTGCCAGCACCCGAAGGGCGGGCTACGAGCAGTACTTC
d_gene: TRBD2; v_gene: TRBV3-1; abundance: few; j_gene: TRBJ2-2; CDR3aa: CASSPGLVAGELFF; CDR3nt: TGTGCCAGCAGCCCGGGACTAGTGGCCGGGGAGCTGTTTTTT
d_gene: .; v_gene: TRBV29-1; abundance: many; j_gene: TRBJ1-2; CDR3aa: CSVLTSLYGYTF; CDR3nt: TGCAGCGTTCTGACAAGCCTTTATGGCTACACCTTC
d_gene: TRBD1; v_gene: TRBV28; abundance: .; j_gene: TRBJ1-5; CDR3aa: CASSSSTGVNQPQHF; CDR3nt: TGTGCCAGCAGTTCCTCGACAGGGGTCAATCAGCCCCAGCATTTT
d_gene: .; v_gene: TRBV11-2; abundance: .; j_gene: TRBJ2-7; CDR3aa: CASSLDGGARIDEQYF; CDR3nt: TGTGCCAGCAGCTTAGATGGGGGGGCACGAATCGACGAGCAGTACTTC
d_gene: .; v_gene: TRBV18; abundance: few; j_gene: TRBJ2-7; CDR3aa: CASSPPERVSLHEQYF; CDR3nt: TGTGCCAGCTCACCACCGGAGCGGGTCAGCCTCCACGAGCAGTACTTC
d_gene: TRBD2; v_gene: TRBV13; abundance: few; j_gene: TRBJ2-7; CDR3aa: CASSSGLAGTPSYEQYF; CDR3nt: TGTGCCAGCAGCTCGGGACTAGCGGGGACCCCATCCTACGAGCAGTACTTC
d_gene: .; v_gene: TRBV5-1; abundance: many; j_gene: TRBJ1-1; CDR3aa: CASSSRPQGNTEAFF; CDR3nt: TGCGCCAGCAGCTCTAGACCCCAAGGGAACACTGAAGCTTTCTTT
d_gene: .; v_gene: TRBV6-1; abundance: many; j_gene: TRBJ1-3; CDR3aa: CASWDAGSSGNTIYF; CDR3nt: TGTGCCAGCTGGGATGCTGGAAGCTCTGGAAACACCATATATTTT
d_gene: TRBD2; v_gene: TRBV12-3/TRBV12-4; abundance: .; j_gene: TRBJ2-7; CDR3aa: CASRDSGPYEQYF; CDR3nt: TGTGCCAGCAGGGATAGCGGGCCCTACGAGCAGTACTTC
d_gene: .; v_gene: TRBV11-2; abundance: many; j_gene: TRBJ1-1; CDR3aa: CASSGDGPLNTEAFF; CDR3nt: TGTGCCAGCAGCGGAGACGGGCCGCTGAACACTGAAGCTTTCTTT
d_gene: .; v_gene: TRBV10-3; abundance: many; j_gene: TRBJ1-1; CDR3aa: CAISTALRTEAFF; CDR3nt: TGTGCCATCAGTACAGCCCTAAGGACTGAAGCTTTCTTT
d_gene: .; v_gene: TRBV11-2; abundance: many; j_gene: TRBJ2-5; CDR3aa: CASSLETGWLETQYF; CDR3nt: TGTGCCAGCAGCTTAGAGACAGGATGGTTGGAGACCCAGTACTTC
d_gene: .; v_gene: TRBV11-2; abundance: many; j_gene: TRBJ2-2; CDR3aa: CASSPRAGAGELFF; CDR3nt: TGTGCCAGCAGCCCCCGGGCCGGGGCCGGGGAGCTGTTTTTT
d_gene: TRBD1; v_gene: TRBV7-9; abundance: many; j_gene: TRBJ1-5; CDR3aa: CASSLTGVGEPQHF; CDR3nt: TGTGCCAGCAGCTTGACAGGGGTCGGGGAGCCCCAGCATTTT
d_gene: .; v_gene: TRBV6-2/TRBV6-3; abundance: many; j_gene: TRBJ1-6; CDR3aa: CASSYSLGTGTNNSPLHF; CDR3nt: TGTGCCAGCAGTTACTCACTCGGAACCGGGACCAATAATTCACCCCTCCACTTT
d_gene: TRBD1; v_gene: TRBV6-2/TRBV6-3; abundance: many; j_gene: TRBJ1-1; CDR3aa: CASSKGGSAFF; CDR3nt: TGTGCCAGCAGTAAAGGGGGCTCTGCTTTCTTT
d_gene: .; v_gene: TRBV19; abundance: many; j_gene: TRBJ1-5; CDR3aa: CASTGFNQPQHF; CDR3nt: TGTGCCAGTACAGGGTTCAATCAGCCCCAGCATTTT
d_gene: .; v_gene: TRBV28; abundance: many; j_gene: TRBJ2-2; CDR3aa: CASGTQNTGELFF; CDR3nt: TGTGCCAGCGGGACACAGAACACCGGGGAGCTGTTTTTT
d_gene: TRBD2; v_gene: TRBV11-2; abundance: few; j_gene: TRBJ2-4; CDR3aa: CASSLEGGGAGSPRGIQYF; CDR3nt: TGTGCCAGCAGCTTAGAAGGCGGGGGGGCGGGGTCCCCGAGGGGGATTCAGTACTTC
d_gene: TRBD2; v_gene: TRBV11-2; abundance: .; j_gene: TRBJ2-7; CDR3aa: CASSSLAGKTYEQYF; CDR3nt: TGTGCCAGCAGTTCTCTAGCGGGGAAAACCTACGAGCAGTACTTC
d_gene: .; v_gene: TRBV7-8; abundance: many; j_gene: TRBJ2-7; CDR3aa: CASSPDRQSSYEQYF; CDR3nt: TGTGCCAGCAGCCCCGACCGCCAAAGCTCCTACGAGCAGTACTTC
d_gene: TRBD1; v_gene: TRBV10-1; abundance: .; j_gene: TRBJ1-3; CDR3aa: CASSEWIGGRRYF; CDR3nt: TGCGCCAGCAGTGAATGGATAGGGGGCCGCCGATATTTT
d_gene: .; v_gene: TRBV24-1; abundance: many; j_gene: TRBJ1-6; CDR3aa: CATSDSQGSPLHF; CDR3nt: TGTGCCACCAGTGATTCTCAGGGTTCACCCCTCCACTTT
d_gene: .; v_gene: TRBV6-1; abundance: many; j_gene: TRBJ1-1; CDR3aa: CASRELWMNTEAFF; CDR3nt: TGTGCCAGCAGAGAACTATGGATGAACACTGAAGCTTTCTTT
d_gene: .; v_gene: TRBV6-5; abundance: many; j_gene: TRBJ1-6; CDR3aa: CASSYLPTRYYSPLHF; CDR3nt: TGTGCCAGCAGTTACCTACCGACAAGATACTATTCACCCCTCCACTTT
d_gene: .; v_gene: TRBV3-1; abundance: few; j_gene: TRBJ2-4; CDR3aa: CASSQSGTPKNIQYF; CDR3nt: TGTGCCAGCAGCCAATCCGGGACACCTAAAAACATTCAGTACTTC
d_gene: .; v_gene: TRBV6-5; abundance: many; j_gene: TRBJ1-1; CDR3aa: CASSYKGLDTEAFF; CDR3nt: TGTGCCAGCAGTTACAAGGGGTTGGACACTGAAGCTTTCTTT
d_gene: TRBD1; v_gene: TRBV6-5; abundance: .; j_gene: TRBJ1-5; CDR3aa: CASSSGQARNQPQHF; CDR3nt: TGTGCCAGCAGTTCCGGACAGGCACGCAATCAGCCCCAGCATTTT
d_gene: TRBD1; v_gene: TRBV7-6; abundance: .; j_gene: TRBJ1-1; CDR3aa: CASSGRTGGVAEAFF; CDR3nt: TGTGCCAGCAGCGGGCGGACAGGGGGAGTGGCAGAGGCTTTCTTT
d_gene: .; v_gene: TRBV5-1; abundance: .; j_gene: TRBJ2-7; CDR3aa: CASSSGTVTSEQYF; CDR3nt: TGCGCCAGCAGCTCCGGGACTGTCACTAGCGAGCAGTACTTC
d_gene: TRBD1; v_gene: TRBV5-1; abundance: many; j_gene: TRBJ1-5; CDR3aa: CASSSGTATFSNQPQHF; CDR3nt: TGCGCCAGCAGCTCCGGGACAGCTACTTTTAGCAATCAGCCCCAGCATTTT
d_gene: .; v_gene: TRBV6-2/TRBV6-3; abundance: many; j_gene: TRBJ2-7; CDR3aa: CASSYSTTGGDHEQYF; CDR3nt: TGTGCCAGCAGTTACTCGACGACAGGCGGGGACCACGAGCAGTACTTC
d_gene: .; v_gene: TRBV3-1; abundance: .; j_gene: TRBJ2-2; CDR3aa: CASRQLVTGELFF; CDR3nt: TGTGCCAGCAGACAATTAGTGACCGGGGAGCTGTTTTTT
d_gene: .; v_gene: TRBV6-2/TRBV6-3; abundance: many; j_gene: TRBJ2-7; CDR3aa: CASSYQLYEQYF; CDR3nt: TGTGCCAGCAGTTACCAACTCTACGAGCAGTACTTC
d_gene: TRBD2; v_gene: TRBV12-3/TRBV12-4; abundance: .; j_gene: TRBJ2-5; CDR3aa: CASSSGTSGRPIQETQYF; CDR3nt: TGTGCCAGCAGCTCCGGGACTAGCGGGAGGCCTATCCAAGAGACCCAGTACTTC
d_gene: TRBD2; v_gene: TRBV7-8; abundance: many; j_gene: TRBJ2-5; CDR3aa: CATISLAGGETQYF; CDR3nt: TGTGCCACCATCTCCCTAGCGGGGGGGGAGACCCAGTACTTC
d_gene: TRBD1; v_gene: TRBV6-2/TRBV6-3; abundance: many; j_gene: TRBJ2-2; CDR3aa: CASSYTVRDRGRSGELFF; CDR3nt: TGTGCCAGCAGTTACACGGTCCGGGACAGGGGGCGCTCCGGGGAGCTGTTTTTT
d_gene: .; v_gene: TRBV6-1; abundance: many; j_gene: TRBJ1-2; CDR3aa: CASSEVGESYTF; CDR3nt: TGTGCCAGCAGTGAAGTGGGGGAGAGCTACACCTTC
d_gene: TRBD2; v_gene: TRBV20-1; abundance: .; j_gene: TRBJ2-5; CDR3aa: CSARREEVSAQYF; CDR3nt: TGCAGTGCTAGACGGGAGGAGGTTTCGGCCCAGTACTTC
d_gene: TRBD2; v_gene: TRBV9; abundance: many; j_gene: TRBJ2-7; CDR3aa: CASSSGTSGVEQYF; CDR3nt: TGTGCCAGCAGCTCCGGGACTAGCGGGGTCGAGCAGTACTTC
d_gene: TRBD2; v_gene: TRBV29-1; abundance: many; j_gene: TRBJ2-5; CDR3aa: CSASPGTSLETQYF; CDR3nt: TGCAGCGCAAGTCCCGGGACTAGCCTTGAGACCCAGTACTTC
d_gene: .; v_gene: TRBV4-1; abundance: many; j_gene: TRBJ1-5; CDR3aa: CASSQGARYQPQHF; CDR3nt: TGCGCCAGCAGCCAAGGAGCTAGATATCAGCCCCAGCATTTT
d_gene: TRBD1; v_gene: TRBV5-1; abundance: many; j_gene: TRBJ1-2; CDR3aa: CASSSQTGGMGGYTF; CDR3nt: TGCGCCAGCAGCTCCCAGACAGGGGGCATGGGTGGCTACACCTTC
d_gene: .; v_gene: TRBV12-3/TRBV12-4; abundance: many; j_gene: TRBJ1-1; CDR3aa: CASSLKGRKAFF; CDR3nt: TGTGCCAGCAGTTTAAAAGGGAGGAAAGCTTTCTTT
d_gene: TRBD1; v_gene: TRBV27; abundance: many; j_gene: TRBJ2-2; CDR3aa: CASSDRGPGELFF; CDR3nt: TGTGCCAGCAGTGACAGGGGGCCCGGGGAGCTGTTTTTT
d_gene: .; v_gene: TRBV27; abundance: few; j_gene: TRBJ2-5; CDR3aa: CASSGHAEDLETQYF; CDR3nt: TGTGCCAGCTCTGGACATGCGGAAGATTTAGAGACCCAGTACTTC
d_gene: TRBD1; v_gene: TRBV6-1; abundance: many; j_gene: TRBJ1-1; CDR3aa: CASRKPGGITEAFF; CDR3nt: TGTGCCAGCAGAAAACCAGGGGGAATCACTGAAGCTTTCTTT
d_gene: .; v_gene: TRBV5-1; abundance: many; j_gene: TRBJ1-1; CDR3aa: CASSLEGGSYTEAFF; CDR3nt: TGCGCCAGCAGCTTGGAGGGGGGCTCGTACACTGAAGCTTTCTTT
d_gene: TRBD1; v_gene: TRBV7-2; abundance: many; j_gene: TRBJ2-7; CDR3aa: CASSLAWAGGKSYEQYF; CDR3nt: TGTGCCAGCAGCTTAGCTTGGGCAGGGGGCAAATCCTACGAGCAGTACTTC
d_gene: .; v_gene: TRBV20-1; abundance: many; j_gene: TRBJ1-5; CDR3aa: CSATRDTSHQPQHF; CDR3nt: TGCAGTGCTACCAGAGACACCTCCCATCAGCCCCAGCATTTT
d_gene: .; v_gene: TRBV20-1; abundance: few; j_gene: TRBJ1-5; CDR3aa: CSASWSLNQPQHF; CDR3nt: TGCAGTGCTAGTTGGTCCCTTAATCAGCCCCAGCATTTT
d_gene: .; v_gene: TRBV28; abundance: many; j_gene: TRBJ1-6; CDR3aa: CASRAPGHHSPLHF; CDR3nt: TGTGCCAGCAGGGCCCCCGGGCACCATTCACCCCTCCACTTT
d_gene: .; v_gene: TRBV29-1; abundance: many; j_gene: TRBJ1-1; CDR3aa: CSVTGIMNTEAFF; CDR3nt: TGCAGCGTAACGGGGATCATGAACACTGAAGCTTTCTTT